Sequencing of this T cell receptor beta chain was carried out in a study of cytomegalovirus exposure and HLA in healthy donors. Study details: Clustering assigned 81% of the approximately 430 genotyped donors to the Caucasian-associated ancestry cluster.

Concerning this clone: Antigen: not known.

Both 60 Vbeta primers and 13 Jbeta primers went into the PCR. The assay was immunoSEQ multiplex PCR, and TCRdb's table has in-frame clones only and misses some. The sample lists roughly 20,000 clones; 84% were seen once. The CDR3 is 16 residues long. CDR1 is LGHNA, CDR2 YSLEER, per germline. Trimming took off 5 bases at V and 0 bases at J, with 16 bases between the two ends. General study results and limits: Prior analysis indicated that the majority of TCR beta V segments exhibited productivity approximately 90% or approximately 30% of the time.

The TCR was taken from a human donor in good health. Source material: PBMCs. V usage is TRBV4-3 and J usage is TRBJ1-1; D call uncertain. The CDR3 DNA is TGCGCCAGCAGCTCCCTGATTTCCAGGATGAACACTGAAGCTTTCTTT. Protein product: CASSSLISRMNTEAFF.